This TCR beta chain was identified during a study of cytomegalovirus exposure and HLA in healthy donors. PCR used 60 Vbeta primers and 13 Jbeta primers. Clones were read by immunoSEQ multiplex PCR, and TCRdb kept only the in-frame ones, dropping some. The data contain about 86,000 clones, 79% of them singletons. This clone was detected only once. V was pared by 5 bases and J by 4 bases, with 7 bases of the junction left unmatched. Germline CDR1 MNHEY, CDR2 SMNVEV (reference sequence). CDR3 length: 15 amino acids. The clonotype comes from a woman aged 40 to 50 in good health and CMV-seropositive. The sample was PBMCs. J is TRBJ1-5 and V is TRBV27; the match to TRBD1 covers 8 bases. Written as DNA, the CDR3 is TGTGCCAGCAGTACGAAGGACAGGGCAAATCAGCCCCAGCATTTT. This sequence encodes CASSTKDRANQPQHF.